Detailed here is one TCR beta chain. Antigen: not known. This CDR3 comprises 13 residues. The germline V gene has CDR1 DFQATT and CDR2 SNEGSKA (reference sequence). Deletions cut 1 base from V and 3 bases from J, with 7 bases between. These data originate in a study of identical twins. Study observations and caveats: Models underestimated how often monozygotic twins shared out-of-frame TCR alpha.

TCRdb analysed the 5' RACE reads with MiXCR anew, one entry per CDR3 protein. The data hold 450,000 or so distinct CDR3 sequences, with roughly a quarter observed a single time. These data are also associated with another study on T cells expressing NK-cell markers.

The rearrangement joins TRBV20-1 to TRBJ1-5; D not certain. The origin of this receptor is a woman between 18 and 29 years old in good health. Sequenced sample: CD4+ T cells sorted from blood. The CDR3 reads CSARAAANQPQHF. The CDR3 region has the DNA TGCAGTGCTAGAGCGGCGGCCAATCAGCCCCAGCATTTT.